Listed below are T cell receptor beta chains from one sample, sequenced in a study of Ad26.COV2.S vaccination and SARS-CoV-2 variants. Clones were read by immunoSEQ multiplex PCR, and TCRdb kept only the in-frame ones, dropping some. The data hold some 270,000 clones, with roughly 85% observed a single time. The starting material was peripheral blood, obtained in a trial of Ad26.COV2.S vaccine versus placebo. These receptors came from a person between 18 and 59 years old who received the Ad26.COV2.S COVID-19 vaccine or a placebo. Each CDR3 is given with its conserved first and last residue. The D gene is left open where the match is weak. Clone size is given for some rows only: seen once, a few or many times, or a class if the clone is expanded.

J,D,V,size,DNA,CDR3
TRBJ2-7,NA,TRBV30,NA,TGTGCCTGGACAGGTGGCTACGAGCAGTACTTC,CAWTGGYEQYF
TRBJ1-5,NA,TRBV7-2,NA,TGTGCCAGCAGCTATGGCAGGAGCCAGCCCCAGCATTTT,CASSYGRSQPQHF
TRBJ2-1,TRBD2,TRBV24-1,NA,TGTGCCACCAGCCTCGGGACTAGCGGGAGAAATGAGCAGTTCTTC,CATSLGTSGRNEQFF
TRBJ2-2,TRBD2,TRBV19,once,TGTGCCAGTAGAAGGCGGGGGGGCCAGGACACCGGGGAGCTGTTTTTT,CASRRRGGQDTGELFF
TRBJ2-1,NA,TRBV7-2,NA,TGTGCCAGCACCCCCGATAGGGGCATGAATGAGCAGTTCTTC,CASTPDRGMNEQFF
TRBJ2-4,NA,TRBV7-8,NA,TGTGCCAGCAGCTTAGAAGGCTTCAAAAACATTCAGTACTTC,CASSLEGFKNIQYF
TRBJ1-4,NA,TRBV30,NA,TGTGCCTGGAGTAGAGACAGGACTAATGAAAAACTGTTTTTT,CAWSRDRTNEKLFF
TRBJ2-7,NA,TRBV11-1,NA,TGTGCCAGCAGCTTCGGCGGGCGCTACGAGCAGTACTTC,CASSFGGRYEQYF
TRBJ2-1,NA,TRBV14,NA,TGTGCCAGCAGCCAGGGGGGCTCCTACAATGAGCAGTTCTTC,CASSQGGSYNEQFF
TRBJ2-3,TRBD1,TRBV7-9,NA,TGTGCCAGCAGCGGTGGACAGGCTCGGGGAGATACGCAGTATTTT,CASSGGQARGDTQYF
TRBJ1-4,NA,TRBV30,once,TGTGCCTGGAGTGTACTAACTGGCCTTGAAAAACTGTTTTTT,CAWSVLTGLEKLFF
TRBJ2-3,TRBD2,TRBV5-1,NA,TGCGCCAGCAGCTTGGCGACTAGCGGGAGCACAGATACGCAGTATTTT,CASSLATSGSTDTQYF
TRBJ2-5,NA,TRBV15,NA,TGTGCCACCAGTGGGTCTGAAGAGACCCAGTACTTC,CATSGSEETQYF
TRBJ1-5,TRBD1,TRBV7-2,NA,TGTACCAGCAGCGGACGGACAGGGGATGGTCAGCCCCAGCATTTT,CTSSGRTGDGQPQHF
TRBJ1-5,TRBD1,TRBV4-1,NA,TGCGCCAGCAGCCAAGGGCCGGGACAGGGGGCGAGAAATCAGCCCCAGCATTTT,CASSQGPGQGARNQPQHF
TRBJ1-1,NA,TRBV5-1,NA,TGCGCCAGCAGATCGACTGTGAACACTGAAGCTTTCTTT,CASRSTVNTEAFF
TRBJ2-2,NA,TRBV27,NA,TGTGCCAGCGGGACCACAGGGCACACCGGGGAGCTGTTTTTT,CASGTTGHTGELFF
TRBJ2-5,NA,TRBV5-1,NA,TGCGCCAGCAGGGAAGCGGAGACCCAGTACTTC,CASREAETQYF
TRBJ2-2,NA,TRBV29-1,NA,TGCAGCGTTGTAAAGACGGGGGCGAACACCGGGGAGCTGTTTTTT,CSVVKTGANTGELFF
TRBJ1-5,NA,TRBV12-3/TRBV12-4,NA,TGTGCCAGCAGTTCGGACAGAAAACAGCCCCAGCATTTT,CASSSDRKQPQHF
TRBJ2-5,TRBD2,TRBV19,NA,TGTGCCAGTAGTAGTCCGGGACTACCATCGGGAGAGACCCAGTACTTC,CASSSPGLPSGETQYF